These 18 T cell receptor beta chains share one sample of origin, sequenced in a study of PD-1 blockade in classical Hodgkin lymphoma. Time point defined: cycle 4 day 1 (C4D1), after more than five weeks of nivolumab. All patients relapsed after autologous stem cell transplantation, and brentuximab vedotin exposure varied. Thawed PBMCs yielded CD4+ T cells through magnetic negative selection. Data came from immunoSEQ multiplex PCR; TCRdb stores just in-frame clones and leaves some out. The table has fewer than 35,000 clones, 80% to 95% seen once. This specimen consisted of CD4+ T cells from blood, obtained before the fourth cycle of nivolumab. Receptor source: a human donor with classical Hodgkin lymphoma.

This sequence joins TRBV6-6 and TRBJ1-1; D gene uncertain. CDR3 length: 14 residues. The V end was cut by 0 bases, the J end by 3 bases, with 8 bases between. Germline CDR1 reads MNHNY; CDR2 reads SVGAGI (reference sequence). The CDR3 DNA follows: TGTGCCAGCAGTTACTCGAATAGGGACACTGAAGCTTTCTTT. Its protein is CASSYSNRDTEAFF.

The chain recombines TRBV6-5 with TRBJ1-1; D call uncertain. The CDR3 totals 11 residues. Trimming took off 4 bases at V and 1 base at J, with 1 base between the two ends. CDR1 MNHEY and CDR2 SVGAGI come from the germline V gene. The CDR3 is CASSWNTEAFF. In DNA form, the CDR3 reads TGTGCCAGCAGTTGGAACACTGAAGCTTTCTTT.

The rearrangement joins TRBV4-1 to TRBJ1-4; D remains unclear. Trimming pared 1 base from V and 0 bases from J, leaving 3 bases between. Germline V gives CDR1 MGHRA, CDR2 YSYEKL. The CDR3 is 14 amino acids. The CDR3 protein is CASSQGATNEKLFF. CDR3 sequence (DNA): TGCGCCAGCAGCCAAGGGGCAACTAATGAAAAACTGTTTTTT.

This clone was seen only once. The chain employs TRBV7-8 and TRBJ1-4, with D perhaps matching TRBD1 (5 bases). V lost 5 bases to trimming and J lost 13 bases, with 17 bases between them. The CDR3 consists of 13 residues. CDR1 and CDR2 from the germline V gene are SGHVS and FQNEAQ. This CDR3 is CASSPPYSQGLFF. CDR3 DNA: TGTGCCAGCAGCCCACCCTATTCCCAGGGACTGTTTTTT.

The J gene is TRBJ2-7, the V gene TRBV9; the D is unclear. V was trimmed by 5 bases and J by 7 bases, leaving 10 bases between them. Germline assignment: CDR1 SGDLS and CDR2 YYNGEE. The CDR3 is 11 amino acids. The DNA for the CDR3 is TGTGCCAGCAGTTTCCATGAAGAGCAGTACTTC. It encodes CASSFHEEQYF.

The gene calls are TRBV28 and TRBJ1-4, with 7 bases lining up with TRBD1. Germline trimming cut 6 bases from V and 8 bases from J; bases unmatched to any gene: 9. This CDR3 is 14 amino acids long. The germline V gene encodes CDR1 MDHEN and CDR2 SYDVKM. CDR3 protein: CASSHGTVWEKLFF. The DNA for the CDR3 is TGTGCCAGCAGCCACGGGACAGTCTGGGAAAAACTGTTTTTT. Full variable domain (remainder filled in from reference TRBV28 and TRBJ1-4): DVKVTQSSRYLVKRTGEKVFLECVQDMDHENMFWYRQDPGLGLRLIYFSYDVKMKEKGDIPEGYSVSREKKERFSLILESASTNQTSMYLCASSHGTVWEKLFFGSGTQLSVL.

This chain uses TRBV28 with TRBJ2-5; TRBD1 aligns across 9 bases. Germline CDR1 is MDHEN and CDR2 is SYDVKM. V was pared by 3 bases and J by 1 base, with 15 bases of the junction left unmatched. The CDR3 sequence is 19 residues long. CDR3: CASSLRGSGQGTPQETQYF. CDR3 sequence (DNA): TGTGCCAGCAGTTTGCGGGGATCCGGACAGGGGACCCCCCAAGAGACCCAGTACTTC. The complete variable domain, with remaining parts taken from reference TRBV28 and TRBJ2-5, reads DVKVTQSSRYLVKRTGEKVFLECVQDMDHENMFWYRQDPGLGLRLIYFSYDVKMKEKGDIPEGYSVSREKKERFSLILESASTNQTSMYLCASSLRGSGQGTPQETQYFGPGTRLLVL.

The chain carries TRBV5-1 and TRBJ2-7; no reliable D call. Germline CDR1 and CDR2: SGHRS and YFSETQ. This CDR3 has 17 residues. V lost 4 bases and J 5 bases, leaving 25 bases between the germline ends. CDR3 in amino acids: CASSRASRDPVNHEQYF. DNA of the CDR3: TGCGCCAGCAGCAGGGCCTCTAGGGATCCGGTTAATCACGAGCAGTACTTC.

Here the CDR3 DNA reads TGTGCCAGCAGCAGACTAGCGGGAGTTGTAGATACGCAGTATTTT. Translating it yields CASSRLAGVVDTQYF. The chain is built from TRBV6-1 and TRBJ2-3; 12 bases map to TRBD2. With 6 bases clipped from V and 5 bases from J, the junction kept 6 bases outside the gene matches. CDR1 MNHNS and CDR2 SASEGT come from the germline V gene. The CDR3 loop spans 15 amino acids.

This chain links TRBV2 with TRBJ2-7; 7 bases are shared with TRBD2. Unmatched junction bases numbered 11, after V lost 3 bases and J lost 0 bases. The length of the CDR3 is 17 residues. Germline CDR1 and CDR2: SNHLY and FYNNEI. CDR3 protein: CASSDSPFAGASYEQYF. Written as DNA, the CDR3 is TGTGCCAGCAGTGATTCCCCTTTCGCGGGAGCCTCCTACGAGCAGTACTTC.

The chain combines TRBV28 with TRBJ1-2; 10 bases align to TRBD1. The CDR3 loop spans 14 amino acids. Germline V gene data show CDR1 as MDHEN and CDR2 as SYDVKM. Unmatched junction bases numbered 6, after V lost 6 bases and J lost 5 bases. CDR3 in DNA: TGTGCCAGCAGAAGACAGGGGGCGTTTTATGGCTACACCTTC. As protein: CASRRQGAFYGYTF.

The chain employs TRBV30 and TRBJ2-7, with D perhaps matching TRBD2 (5 bases). Germline V gene sequence: CDR1 GTSNPN, CDR2 SVGIG (reference sequence). Trimming stripped 2 bases from V and 9 bases from J, with 11 bases between. The CDR3 runs 11 residues. This chain's CDR3 is CAWSIGGRQYF. CDR3 nucleotide sequence: TGTGCCTGGAGTATAGGAGGACGGCAGTACTTC.

This clone was recorded only once. V and J are TRBV7-9 and TRBJ2-1, with 7 bases matching TRBD2. The junction had 6 bases not matched to a gene; V was cut back by 1 base and J by 6 bases. Germline CDR1 and CDR2: SEHNR and FQNEAQ (reference sequence). The CDR3 runs to 15 residues. The CDR3, as DNA: TGTGCCAGCAGCTTAGGGACTAGTATTTTCAATGAGCAGTTCTTC. Its protein product is CASSLGTSIFNEQFF.

The chain couples TRBV25-1 to TRBJ2-7; TRBD1 agrees at 11 bases. The germline V gene encodes CDR1 MGHDK and CDR2 SYGVNS. The V gene end was trimmed by 6 bases and the J gene end by 3 bases; junction bases not matched to a gene: 7. The CDR3 consists of 15 residues. This CDR3 reads CASSSKGTGGYEQYF. In DNA, the CDR3 is TGTGCCAGCAGCTCAAAGGGGACAGGGGGCTACGAGCAGTACTTC.

This clone was recorded a few times. This chain joins TRBV6-5 and TRBJ1-2; D is perhaps TRBD1 (5 bases). Germline CDR1 reads MNHEY; CDR2 reads SVGAGI. The ends were cut back, 5 bases at V and 4 bases at J, with 17 bases in the middle. The CDR3 sequence is 15 residues long. The CDR3 loop reads CASSVVGQPLYGYTF. In DNA, the CDR3 is TGTGCCAGCAGTGTCGTGGGGCAGCCGCTCTATGGCTACACCTTC.

This clone was detected once. The V call is TRBV4-1, the J call TRBJ1-1; the D is unclear. CDR3 length equals 14 residues. V shed 3 bases and J shed 10 bases, with 18 bases lying between them. CDR1 MGHRA and CDR2 YSYEKL come from the germline V gene. The CDR3 DNA follows: TGCGCCAGCAGCCATCCCGGCAGGACTGGGAGAGCTTTCTTT. Amino acids: CASSHPGRTGRAFF.

The chain couples TRBV19 to TRBJ2-4, with a tentative D call TRBD2 (5 bases). CDR1 LNHDA and CDR2 SQIVND come from the germline V gene (reference sequence). This CDR3 region has 15 residues. Trimming left V 2 bases short and J 0 bases short, with 8 bases between. The CDR3: CASSITGIAKNIQYF. CDR3 nucleotide sequence: TGTGCCAGTAGTATAACGGGGATAGCCAAAAACATTCAGTACTTC. Based on the CDR3 plus reference TRBV19 and TRBJ2-4, the full variable domain is DGGITQSPKYLFRKEGQNVTLSCEQNLNHDAMYWYRQDPGQGLRLIYYSQIVNDFQKGDIAEGYSVSREKKESFPLTVTSAQKNPTAFYLCASSITGIAKNIQYFGAGTRLSVL.

The V and J genes are TRBV6-6 and TRBJ2-7; 7 nucleotides line up with TRBD1. With V trimmed by 6 bases and J by 3 bases, 8 bases remained unmatched. Germline values: CDR1 MNHNY, CDR2 SVGAGI (reference sequence). The CDR3 covers 14 residues. The CDR3 DNA follows: TGTGCCAGCAGGTGGGGACAGACGGTCTACGAGCAGTACTTC. The encoded protein is CASRWGQTVYEQYF.